The 14 T cell receptor beta chains in this list originate from one sample, sequenced in a study of cytomegalovirus exposure and HLA in healthy donors. The table came from immunoSEQ multiplex PCR; TCRdb's copy has only in-frame clones and leaves some out. The sample holds 78,000 or so clones, roughly 93% seen once. The sample consisted of PBMCs. The source of these receptors is a woman aged 18-29 years in good health and CMV-seropositive.

The chain links TRBV28 to TRBJ2-7, with a weak D call TRBD1 (6 bases). The CDR3 has 14 residues. Trimming left V 7 bases short and J 4 bases short, with 17 bases between. The germline CDR1 and CDR2 sequences are MDHEN and SYDVKM. In nucleotides, the CDR3 is TGTGCCAGCAACCCACAGGGTACAACTTACGAGCAGTACTTC. This codes for CASNPQGTTYEQYF.

This clone was detected a few times. The CDR3 spells CASSILGAGTRSYNEQFF. The CDR3 nucleotides are TGTGCCAGTAGTATTTTAGGAGCGGGGACAAGGTCCTACAATGAGCAGTTCTTC. The gene calls are TRBV19 and TRBJ2-1; D possibly corresponds to TRBD2 (7 bases). CDR1 and CDR2 from the germline V gene are LNHDA and SQIVND (reference sequence). There are 18 residues in the CDR3. The V gene lost 3 bases and the J gene lost 1 base, with 19 bases spanning the gap.

J is TRBJ1-6 and V is TRBV28; maybe TRBD1 (5 bases). The CDR3 covers 15 residues. The V and J ends lost 2 bases and 6 bases respectively, with 11 bases between them. Looked up from germline, CDR1 is MDHEN and CDR2 is SYDVKM. The CDR3 nucleotides read TGTGCCAGCAGTTTAGGGGGGAGGCTTAATTCACCCCTCCACTTT. Translating it yields CASSLGGRLNSPLHF.

The rearrangement joins TRBV15 to TRBJ2-6; 8 nucleotides match TRBD2. V shed 5 bases and J 4 bases; nucleotides not matched to a gene: 10. Germline V gives CDR1 LNHNV, CDR2 YYDKDF (reference sequence). The CDR3 loop spans 17 amino acids. This chain's CDR3 is CATSSGGRGTGANVLTF. In DNA, the CDR3 is TGTGCCACCAGCTCGGGGGGGCGGGGTACCGGGGCCAACGTCCTGACTTTC.

This chain joins TRBV28 and TRBJ1-2; 9 bases are shared with TRBD1. The CDR3 has 15 amino acids. J gave up 5 bases and V 4 bases, and 8 bases lay outside the gene matches. Germline-derived CDR1 and CDR2 are MDHEN and SYDVKM. CDR3 bases: TGTGCCAGCAGTTCATCCGGGACAGGGAGGTATGGCTACACCTTC. Amino acids: CASSSSGTGRYGYTF.

DNA of the CDR3: TGTGCCAGCAGTTTAGGGGGCCCCTATAATTCACCCCTCCACTTT. This sequence encodes CASSLGGPYNSPLHF. The chain combines TRBV27 with TRBJ1-6; D might be TRBD1 (6 bases). The CDR3 runs 15 residues. Germline-derived CDR1 and CDR2 are MNHEY and SMNVEV (reference sequence). Trimming took 2 bases from V and 2 from J, leaving 7 bases between them.

V gene TRBV6-5 combines with J gene TRBJ1-5; 8 bases align to TRBD1. The germline V gene has CDR1 MNHEY and CDR2 SVGAGI. Trimming cost V 5 bases and J 6 bases; bases outside gene matches: 9. CDR3 size: 15 residues. CDR3 residues: CASSPRTGIGQPQHF. The CDR3 DNA follows: TGTGCCAGCAGTCCAAGGACAGGGATCGGTCAGCCCCAGCATTTT.

The V call is TRBV6-5, the J call TRBJ2-7, with TRBD1 matching 7 bases. V dropped 6 bases and J dropped 2; count of bases not matched to a gene: 10. The germline gives CDR1 MNHEY, CDR2 SVGAGI. This CDR3 has 15 residues. CDR3 nucleotides: TGTGCCAGCAGCCAACAAGGGGGCTCTGCCTACGAGCAGTACTTC. Residues: CASSQQGGSAYEQYF.

This chain uses TRBV28 with TRBJ2-2; D gene ambiguous. CDR1 MDHEN and CDR2 SYDVKM come from the germline V gene. The V end was cut by 1 base, the J end by 7 bases, with 4 bases between. The CDR3 is 12 residues long. The CDR3 coding sequence is TGTGCCAGCAGTTTATTGAGCGGGGAGCTGTTTTTT. Residues: CASSLLSGELFF.

The gene calls are TRBV5-1 and TRBJ2-5; D might be TRBD1 (6 bases). The CDR3 has 14 amino acids. Deletions cut 2 bases from V and 5 bases from J, with 13 bases between. Germline V gives CDR1 SGHRS, CDR2 YFSETQ. CDR3 protein: CASSLGTFRETQYF. DNA of the CDR3: TGCGCCAGCAGCTTAGGGACATTTCGGGAGACCCAGTACTTC.

The DNA of the CDR3 is TGTGCCAGCAGCCCCAGAGGACTCACAGATACGCAGTATTTT. Its translation is CASSPRGLTDTQYF. The chain recombines TRBV9 with TRBJ2-3, with D possibly being TRBD2 (5 bases). Germline V gives CDR1 SGDLS, CDR2 YYNGEE. The length of the CDR3 is 14 residues. V dropped 4 bases and J dropped 2 bases, with 11 bases sitting between them.

The chain has TRBV18 and TRBJ2-1; possibly TRBD2 for D (5 bases). This CDR3 comprises 15 residues. Germline assignment: CDR1 KGHSH and CDR2 LQKENI. V was pared by 6 bases and J by 2 bases, with 14 bases between. CDR3 bases: TGTGCCAGCTCCTCAGGAACCGGGGCCTACAATGAGCAGTTCTTC. Translating gives CASSSGTGAYNEQFF.

For this clone: A much more abundant neighbour one base away suggests this may be a read error. The same CDR3 is also encoded by other DNA sequences in this sample. The chain employs TRBV10-2 and TRBJ2-7; 9 positions match TRBD2. This CDR3 is 16 amino acids long. From germline, CDR1 is WSHSY and CDR2 SAAADI. In nucleotides, the CDR3 is TGCGCTACCAGCCAGCTAGCGGGGAAGAGGGCGAACGAGCAGTACTTC. Translated: CATSQLAGKRANEQYF.

This clone was seen more than once but under ten times. The V gene is TRBV5-6, the J gene TRBJ2-7, with unresolved D. CDR1 is SGHDT and CDR2 is YYEEEE in the germline V gene. Trimming cost V 1 base and J 5 bases, with 7 bases left between them. The CDR3 has 12 amino acids. The CDR3 DNA is TGTGCCAGCAGCTTGACGGTGGACGAGCAGTACTTC. This translates into CASSLTVDEQYF.